The 19 T cell receptor beta chains listed next were all sequenced from one sample in a study of OX40 agonist ivuxolimab in advanced cancers. The table came from immunoSEQ multiplex PCR; TCRdb's copy has only in-frame clones and leaves some out. The profile covers 77,000 or so clones, with 90% appearing a single time and about 1.7% taken by the ten largest. The input for sequencing was CD4+ or CD8+ T cells sorted from blood, taken in a trial of the OX40 agonist ivuxolimab. These receptors were obtained from an adult with an advanced solid tumor such as melanoma, head and neck, liver or kidney cancer.

This rearrangement joins TRBV6-1 to TRBJ1-5, with D possibly matching TRBD1 (5 bases). Trimming pared 4 bases from V and 7 bases from J, leaving 20 bases between. Germline V gene sequence: CDR1 MNHNS, CDR2 SASEGT. The CDR3 contains 16 residues. The CDR3 loop reads CASSVPGQDIYQPQHF. CDR3 DNA sequence: TGTGCCAGCAGTGTTCCCGGCCAGGACATCTACCAGCCCCAGCATTTT.

The CDR3 coding sequence is TGTGCCAGCAGTGTCGGGCGAGGAGAGACCCAGTACTTC. It codes for CASSVGRGETQYF. The chain is built from TRBV6-5 and TRBJ2-5; D is undetermined. From germline, CDR1 is MNHEY and CDR2 SVGAGI. The CDR3 totals 13 residues. V was clipped by 5 bases and J by 4 bases, with 11 bases between them.

The CDR3 region has the DNA TGTGCCAGCAGTCGTTATACCGGGGGGGACACTGAAGCTTTCTTT. Translating gives CASSRYTGGDTEAFF. The V and J genes are TRBV28 and TRBJ1-1; tentative D call: TRBD1 (5 bases). The germline gives CDR1 MDHEN, CDR2 SYDVKM. Trimming cost V 5 bases and J 3 bases, with 16 bases left between them. The CDR3 consists of 15 residues.

The chain joins TRBV5-6 to TRBJ2-3; 11 bases map to TRBD2. The CDR3 has 17 amino acids. Germline CDR1 and CDR2: SGHDT and YYEEEE. Germline trimming cut 4 bases from V and 8 bases from J; bases unmatched to any gene: 15. CDR3 nucleotide sequence: TGTGCCAGCAGCGCCCTAGCGGGGGGTGCCCGAACGGGTACGCAGTATTTT. This encodes CASSALAGGARTGTQYF.

The CDR3 DNA follows: TGTGCCAGCAGTTACGACGGGAACACTGAAGCTTTCTTT. Amino acids: CASSYDGNTEAFF. The J gene is TRBJ1-1, the V gene TRBV6-6; D gene unclear. This CDR3 contains 13 residues. Germline assignment: CDR1 MNHNY and CDR2 SVGAGI (reference sequence). Trimming cost V 2 bases and J 1 base, with 5 bases left between them.

J is TRBJ1-1 and V is TRBV19, with D maybe TRBD1 (5 bases). The V end lost 6 bases, the J end lost 2 bases, and 16 bases lay between the germline ends. The CDR3 has 15 amino acids. Germline V gives CDR1 LNHDA, CDR2 SQIVND (reference sequence). The CDR3 region is CASSPPGRRNTEAFF. The CDR3 DNA reads TGTGCCAGTAGCCCACCGGGGCGCCGAAACACTGAAGCTTTCTTT.

V is TRBV28 and J is TRBJ1-5; D uncertain. With 8 bases removed from V and 4 bases from J, the gap between germline ends came to 12 bases. CDR1 is MDHEN and CDR2 is SYDVKM in the germline V gene. The CDR3 loop spans 13 amino acids. The CDR3 here is CASLGWGNQPQHF. CDR3 DNA sequence: TGTGCCAGCCTGGGATGGGGAAATCAGCCCCAGCATTTT.

The rearrangement uses TRBV7-9 and TRBJ2-5; TRBD2 matches 9 bases. Germline V lookup: CDR1 SEHNR, CDR2 FQNEAQ (reference sequence). This CDR3 spans 19 amino acids. The V gene end was trimmed by 3 bases and the J gene end by 2 bases; junction bases not matched to a gene: 16. Here the CDR3 reads CASSFLPGRAGGIQETQYF. Here the CDR3 DNA reads TGTGCCAGCAGCTTCTTGCCGGGGCGAGCGGGGGGCATACAAGAGACCCAGTACTTC.

The V call is TRBV4-3, the J call TRBJ2-7; maybe TRBD2 (5 bases). CDR1 and CDR2 from the germline V gene are LGHNA and YSLEER. CDR3 length: 14 amino acids. Trimming left V 1 base short and J 3 bases short, with 10 bases between. CDR3 DNA: TGCGCCAGCAGCCAAGGGGATGAGGGCTACGAGCAGTACTTC. Its protein product is CASSQGDEGYEQYF.

This chain links TRBV2 with TRBJ1-6; D unclear. The ends were cut back, 7 bases at V and 5 bases at J, with 15 bases in the middle. The V gene's germline CDR1 is SNHLY and CDR2 FYNNEI. This CDR3 region has 15 residues. The CDR3 region is CASKQEPSNNSPLHF. In DNA form, the CDR3 reads TGTGCCAGCAAGCAGGAGCCTTCCAATAATTCACCCCTCCACTTT.

This chain links TRBV19 with TRBJ1-1; TRBD1 matches at 7 bases. Per the germline V gene, CDR1 is LNHDA and CDR2 is SQIVND (reference sequence). The CDR3 runs 13 residues. Trimming cost V 7 bases and J 3 bases; bases outside gene matches: 5. The CDR3 region has the DNA TGTGCCAGTAAAGGGGGCTGGCACACTGAAGCTTTCTTT. Residues: CASKGGWHTEAFF.

This chain links TRBV1 with TRBJ1-1; no check of the table's D call, TRBD1, against the DNA was made. TRBV1 represents a pseudogene. The CDR3 is made up of 18 amino acids. DNA of the CDR3: TGCACCAGCAGCCCAAAGACAGGGAGGACTTTAGTTAGCACTGAAGCTTTCTTT. Translation: CTSSPKTGRTLVSTEAFF.

The chain recombines TRBV19 with TRBJ1-4, with 7 positions matching TRBD1. The trim removed 4 bases at V and 0 bases at J, leaving 8 bases unmatched. Per the germline V gene, CDR1 is LNHDA and CDR2 is SQIVND (reference sequence). The CDR3 is made up of 17 amino acids. CDR3 loop: CASSRQGRTTTNEKLFF. CDR3 nucleotide sequence: TGTGCCAGTAGTAGACAGGGAAGGACAACAACTAATGAAAAACTGTTTTTT.

This clone was observed a few times. The rearrangement joins TRBV7-7 to TRBJ1-5; D gene uncertain. Trimming shortened V by 1 base and J by 7 bases, and 8 bases separated the two germline ends. The CDR3 sequence is 13 residues long. Germline CDR1 reads SSHAT; CDR2 reads FNYEAQ (reference sequence). The CDR3 sequence is CASSLGQDQPQHF. The DNA of the CDR3 is TGTGCCAGCAGCTTAGGTCAGGACCAGCCCCAGCATTTT. The complete variable domain, with remaining parts taken from reference TRBV7-7 and TRBJ1-5, reads GAGVSQSPRYKVTKRGQDVTLRCDPISSHATLYWYQQALGQGPEFLTYFNYEAQPDKSGLPSDRFSAERPEGSISTLTIQRTEQRDSAMYRCASSLGQDQPQHFGDGTRLSIL.

The rearrangement uses TRBV7-8 and TRBJ2-2; D gene unclear. The CDR3 is 18 amino acids. Germline CDR1 and CDR2: SGHVS and FQNEAQ. The V gene lost 2 bases and the J gene lost 0 bases, with 16 bases spanning the gap. The CDR3 spells CASSLLTQLGPNTGELFF. The CDR3, as DNA: TGTGCCAGCAGCTTATTGACCCAGCTAGGCCCGAACACCGGGGAGCTGTTTTTT.

The genes are TRBV7-8 and TRBJ2-2; D gene uncertain. V lost 1 base to trimming and J lost 7 bases, with 13 bases between them. Germline-derived CDR1 and CDR2 are SGHVS and FQNEAQ. The CDR3 spans 15 residues. The CDR3 sequence is CASSLVPSDFGELFF. CDR3 coding DNA: TGTGCCAGCAGCTTAGTGCCTAGTGATTTCGGGGAGCTGTTTTTT.

The V gene is TRBV7-2, the J gene TRBJ2-7; D unclear. CDR3 length: 12 amino acids. Germline CDR1 is SGHTA and CDR2 is FQGNSA. V lost 1 base and J lost 1, with 2 bases in between. As DNA, the CDR3 is TGTGCCAGCAGCTTAGGATCCTACGAGCAGTACTTC. This encodes CASSLGSYEQYF.

This chain connects TRBV4-3 to TRBJ2-3, with TRBD2 matching over 7 bases. The CDR3 has 15 amino acids. V gave up 6 bases and J gave up 5 bases; unmatched junction bases: 11. Germline assignment: CDR1 LGHNA and CDR2 YSLEER. CDR3 loop: CASSSRGGEVDTQYF. In nucleotides, the CDR3 is TGCGCCAGCAGTTCGCGTGGGGGGGAAGTAGATACGCAGTATTTT.

The chain has TRBV7-6 and TRBJ2-3, with unresolved D. Germline assignment: CDR1 SGHVS and CDR2 FNYEAQ. With 5 bases removed from V and 2 bases from J, the gap between germline ends came to 11 bases. This CDR3 is 14 amino acids long. As DNA, the CDR3 is TGTGCCAGCAGCGCGGACCCCTACACAGATACGCAGTATTTT. Encoded protein: CASSADPYTDTQYF.